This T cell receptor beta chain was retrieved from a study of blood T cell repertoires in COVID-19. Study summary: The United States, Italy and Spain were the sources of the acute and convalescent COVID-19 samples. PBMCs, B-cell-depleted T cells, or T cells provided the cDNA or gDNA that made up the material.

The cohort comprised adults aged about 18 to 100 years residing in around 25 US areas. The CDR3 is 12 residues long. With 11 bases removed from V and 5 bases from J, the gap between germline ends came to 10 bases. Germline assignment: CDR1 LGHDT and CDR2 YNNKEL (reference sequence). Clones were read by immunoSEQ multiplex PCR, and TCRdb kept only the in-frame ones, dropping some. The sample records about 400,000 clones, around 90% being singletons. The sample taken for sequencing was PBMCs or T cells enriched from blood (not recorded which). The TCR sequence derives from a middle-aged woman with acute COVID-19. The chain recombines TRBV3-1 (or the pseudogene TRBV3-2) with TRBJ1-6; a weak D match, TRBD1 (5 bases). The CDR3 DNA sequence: TGTGCCCCCCGGGGGAATAATTCACCCCTCCACTTT. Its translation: CAPRGNNSPLHF.